The 20 T cell receptor beta chains given below trace back to one sample, sequenced in a study of molecular identifiers for immune sequencing clone quantification. MiXCR, run by TCRdb on the PCR reads, gives a single entry per CDR3 protein. The table lists about 98,000 distinct CDR3 sequences, 35% of them singletons. Sequencing was done on a sample of naive CD8+ T cells from blood, with Jurkat cell RNA spiked in. Indicated subset: FACS-sorted CD8+CD4-CCR7+CD45RA+ naive T cells. The receptors here all came from a human donor in good health. Some libraries in this study had Jurkat cell RNA spiked in.

Note on this clonotype: Given a much more abundant clone one base away, this may be a read error. The rearrangement joins TRBV6-1 to TRBJ2-6, with TRBD1 identical over 7 bases. The CDR3 has 19 amino acids. Per the germline V gene, CDR1 is MNHNS and CDR2 is SASEGT. DNA for the CDR3: TGTGCCGGCAGTGCCCGAGTCGGGACAGAAGTCTCTGGGGCCAACGTCCTGACTTTC. The encoded protein is CAGSARVGTEVSGANVLTF.

This clonotype occurred a few times. V gene TRBV19 combines with J gene TRBJ1-2, with TRBD1 as a possible D gene (5 bases). The CDR3 runs to 16 residues. V was cut by 7 bases and J by 3 bases, with 21 bases left in between. Germline CDR1 is LNHDA and CDR2 is SQIVND (reference sequence). This CDR3 reads CASTPWEGKPDYGYTF. The CDR3 DNA reads as TGTGCCAGTACCCCCTGGGAGGGGAAGCCTGACTATGGCTACACCTTC.

The rearrangement links TRBV5-6 to TRBJ2-6; D is unresolved. CDR1 and CDR2 from the germline V gene are SGHDT and YYEEEE. Trimming shortened V by 1 base and J by 0 bases, and 5 bases separated the two germline ends. The CDR3 spans 15 residues. The DNA for the CDR3 is TGTGCCAGCAGCTTGTGGTACTCTGGGGCCAACGTCCTGACTTTC. This gives the protein CASSLWYSGANVLTF.

This clonotype was found a few times. The chain employs TRBV6-5 and TRBJ1-5; D not resolved. Looked up from germline, CDR1 is MNHEY and CDR2 is SVGAGI. V was trimmed by 5 bases and J by 7 bases, leaving 12 bases between them. The CDR3 sequence is 13 residues long. The CDR3 DNA is TGTGCCAGCAGTGCCCTGGGGAGACAGCCCCAGCATTTT. This gives the protein CASSALGRQPQHF.

This clonotype came up a few times. The V call is TRBV3-1, the J call TRBJ2-7, with D tentatively TRBD2 (6 bases). This CDR3 contains 16 residues. The germline V gene has CDR1 LGHDT and CDR2 YNNKEL (reference sequence). V dropped 0 bases and J dropped 7 bases, with 19 bases sitting between them. The CDR3 protein is CASSQDGFLGTGEQYF. Written as DNA, the CDR3 is TGTGCCAGCAGCCAAGATGGGTTCCTAGGGACTGGGGAGCAGTACTTC.

The chain recombines TRBV19 with TRBJ1-1; TRBD1 matches 9 bases. V lost 10 bases, J lost 8 bases, and 5 bases stayed unmatched. The CDR3 is made up of 11 amino acids. Germline V CDR1 and CDR2: LNHDA, SQIVND (reference sequence). CDR3 protein: CATFGQGEAFF. Written as DNA, the CDR3 is TGTGCCACCTTCGGACAGGGGGAAGCTTTCTTT.

Only a few counts were recorded for this clonotype. The rearrangement uses TRBV20-1 and TRBJ2-5; no clear D gene. The CDR3 consists of 13 residues. Between the trimmed V and J ends, which lost 1 base and 1 base, there was a span of 7 bases. In germline, CDR1 is DFQATT, CDR2 SNEGSKA (reference sequence). The CDR3 loop reads CSARGAGQETQYF. The CDR3 DNA sequence: TGCAGTGCTAGAGGTGCCGGCCAAGAGACCCAGTACTTC.

This clonotype was detected only a few times. The chain is built from TRBV29-1 and TRBJ2-7, with a tentative D call TRBD2 (6 bases). Per the germline V gene, CDR1 is SQVTM and CDR2 is ANQGSEA. CDR3 size: 13 residues. V lost 3 bases to trimming and J lost 5 bases, with 14 bases between them. Here the CDR3 DNA reads TGCAGCGTTGAGACCGGGAGCGCCAACGAGCAGTACTTC. Its translation: CSVETGSANEQYF.

This clonotype was counted many times. The chain combines TRBV5-6 with TRBJ2-4; D unresolved. Germline CDR1 SGHDT, CDR2 YYEEEE. V lost 0 bases and J lost 3, with 13 bases in between. The CDR3 has 16 residues. The CDR3 DNA is TGTGCCAGCAGCTTGGCGGCAGGCCGCTACAAAAACATTCAGTACTTC. It yields the protein CASSLAAGRYKNIQYF.

The V and J genes are TRBV28 and TRBJ1-6; no clear D. Germline-derived CDR1 and CDR2 are MDHEN and SYDVKM. CDR3 length: 16 residues. V was pared by 3 bases and J by 6 bases, with 15 bases between. The CDR3 sequence is CASSFISLSLNSPLHF. CDR3 coding DNA: TGTGCCAGCAGTTTTATTTCGCTTTCCCTTAATTCACCCCTCCACTTT.

Concerning this clonotype itself: This may arise from a read error, as a much more abundant clone is one base away. The chain couples TRBV4-2 to TRBJ2-3; 12 positions match TRBD2. Losses at the gene ends were 6 bases for V and 7 bases for J; bases not matched to a gene: 8. The germline V gene has CDR1 LGHNA and CDR2 YNFKEQ. This CDR3 contains 15 residues. CDR3 sequence: CASRQTSGGTYTQYF. The CDR3 bases are TGTGCCAGCAGACAGACTAGCGGGGGCACTTATACGCAGTATTTT.

As regards this clonotype: With a much larger clone just one base away, this may be a read error. The rearrangement links TRBV6-5 to TRBJ1-5; the D gene is possibly TRBD1 (5 bases). The CDR3 consists of 14 residues. Germline V CDR1 and CDR2: MNHEY, SVGAGI. CDR3 coding DNA: TGTGCCTGCAGTTACGGGGGGTACAATCAGCCCCAGCATTTT. It is translated as CACSYGGYNQPQHF.

This chain links TRBV19 with TRBJ2-1; D perhaps matches TRBD2 (5 bases). The ends were cut back, 0 bases at V and 5 bases at J, with 8 bases in the middle. The CDR3 has 14 amino acids. Germline V gene lookup returns CDR1 LNHDA and CDR2 SQIVND (reference sequence). In nucleotides, the CDR3 is TGTGCCAGTAGTATAGAGGGGAGCAACAATGAGCAGTTCTTC. This codes for CASSIEGSNNEQFF. Complete variable domain (other parts from reference TRBV19 and TRBJ2-1): DGGITQSPKYLFRKEGQNVTLSCEQNLNHDAMYWYRQDPGQGLRLIYYSQIVNDFQKGDIAEGYSVSREKKESFPLTVTSAQKNPTAFYLCASSIEGSNNEQFFGPGTRLTVL.

The chain combines TRBV19 with TRBJ2-3; the D gene is possibly TRBD2 (5 bases). Germline V gene data show CDR1 as LNHDA and CDR2 as SQIVND (reference sequence). The length of the CDR3 is 13 residues. The germline V and J ends were trimmed by 6 bases and 2 bases, with 9 bases remaining between them. The CDR3 coding sequence is TGTGCCAGTAGAAAGCGGACCACAGATACGCAGTATTTT. It is translated as CASRKRTTDTQYF.

Points on this clonotype: Just one base apart from a much larger clone, this may be a read error. The chain employs TRBV25-1 and TRBJ2-2; TRBD2 is a possible D gene (5 bases). The CDR3 has 13 residues. Germline V gene data show CDR1 as MGHDK and CDR2 as SYGVNS. CDR3 sequence (DNA): TGTGCCAGCAGAGGGCCCCCGACCGGGGAGCTGCTTTTT. Protein product: CASRGPPTGELLF.

The V and J genes are TRBV29-1 and TRBJ1-4, with TRBD1 as a possible D gene (6 bases). The germline CDR1 and CDR2 sequences are SQVTM and ANQGSEA. This CDR3 spans 15 amino acids. Trimming left V 7 bases short and J 6 bases short, with 21 bases between. CDR3 region: CSAEGGGADYEKLFF. CDR3 coding DNA: TGCAGCGCAGAAGGTGGGGGGGCTGATTATGAAAAACTGTTTTTT. The full variable domain, completed using reference TRBV29-1 and TRBJ1-4, is SAVISQKPSRDICQRGTSLTIQCQVDSQVTMMFWYRQQPGQSLTLIATANQGSEATYESGFVIDKFPISRPNLTFSTLTVSNMSPEDSSIYLCSAEGGGADYEKLFFGSGTQLSVL.

V is TRBV7-9 and J is TRBJ2-5; 9 nucleotides agree with TRBD1. Germline-derived CDR1 and CDR2 are SEHNR and FQNEAQ (reference sequence). There are 16 residues in the CDR3. V dropped 3 bases and J dropped 1; count of bases not matched to a gene: 6. CDR3 region: CASSFLDRGTQETQYF. The CDR3, as DNA: TGTGCCAGCAGCTTTCTGGACAGGGGTACCCAAGAGACCCAGTACTTC.

To note about this clonotype: One end of the junction varies from germline; a read error may be responsible. V gene TRBV28 combines with J gene TRBJ1-5, with D possibly TRBD1 on 5 matching bases. The CDR3 is made up of 13 amino acids. Germline assignment: CDR1 MDHEN and CDR2 SYDVKM. The CDR3 bases are TGTGCCGGCAGTGTACTCCAGGGTCAGCCCCAGCATTTT. Residues: CAGSVLQGQPQHF.

For this clonotype: Sequence at one end of the junction differs from germline and may be a read error. The chain couples TRBV11-2 to TRBJ2-2, with D perhaps TRBD2 (5 bases). The CDR3 extends over 14 amino acids. Germline lookup yields CDR1 SGHAT and CDR2 FQNNGV. The CDR3 nucleotides read TGTGCCAGCAGGCCTCCAGCGAACACCGGGGAGCCGTTTTTT. As protein: CASRPPANTGEPFF.

This clonotype was seen many times. The gene calls are TRBV6-5 and TRBJ1-5; D gene unclear. Trimming removed 6 bases from V and 0 bases from J, with 12 bases in between. Germline-derived CDR1 and CDR2 are MNHEY and SVGAGI. The CDR3 is 15 residues long. In DNA, the CDR3 is TGTGCCAGCAGGCCGGTCGCTCGTAGCAATCAGCCCCAGCATTTT. Protein sequence: CASRPVARSNQPQHF.